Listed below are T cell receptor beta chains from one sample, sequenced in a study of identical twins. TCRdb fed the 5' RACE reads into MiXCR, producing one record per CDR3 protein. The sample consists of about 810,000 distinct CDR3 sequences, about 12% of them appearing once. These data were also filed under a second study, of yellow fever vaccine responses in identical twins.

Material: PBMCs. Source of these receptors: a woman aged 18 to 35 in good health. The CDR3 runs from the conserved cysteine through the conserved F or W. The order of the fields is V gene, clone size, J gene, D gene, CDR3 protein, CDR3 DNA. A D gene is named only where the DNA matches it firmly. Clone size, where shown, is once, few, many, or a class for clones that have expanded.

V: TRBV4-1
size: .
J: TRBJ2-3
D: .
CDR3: CASRRTNSREPDTQYF
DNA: TGCGCCAGCAGGCGAACTAACAGCCGGGAGCCCGATACGCAGTATTTT

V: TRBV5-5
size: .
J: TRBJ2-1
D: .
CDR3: CASSVLGDSYNEQFF
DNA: TGTGCCAGCAGCGTTCTAGGGGATTCCTACAATGAGCAGTTCTTC

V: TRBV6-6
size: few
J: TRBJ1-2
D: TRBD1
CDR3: CASAGTVYGYTF
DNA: TGTGCCAGCGCCGGGACAGTCTATGGCTACACCTTC

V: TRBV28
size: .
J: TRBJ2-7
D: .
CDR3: CASSHGTATYEQYF
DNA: TGTGCCAGCAGCCACGGGACTGCAACGTACGAGCAGTACTTC

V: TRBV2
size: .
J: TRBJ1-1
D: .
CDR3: CASTERGTLRTEAFF
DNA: TGTGCCAGCACCGAGAGGGGGACATTGCGTACTGAAGCTTTCTTT

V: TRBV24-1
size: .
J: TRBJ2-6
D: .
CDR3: CATSDLNSSGANVLTF
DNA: TGTGCCACCAGTGATTTAAACAGCTCTGGGGCCAACGTCCTGACTTTC

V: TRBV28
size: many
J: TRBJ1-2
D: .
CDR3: CASSPSLGGYTF
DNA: TGTGCCAGCAGTCCCTCCCTCGGTGGCTACACCTTC

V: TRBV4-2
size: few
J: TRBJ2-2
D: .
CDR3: CASSQGVGETGELFF
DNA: TGTGCCAGCAGCCAAGGTGTGGGGGAGACCGGGGAGCTGTTTTTT

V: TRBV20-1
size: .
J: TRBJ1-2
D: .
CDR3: CSAMAGAEGYTF
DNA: TGCAGTGCTATGGCAGGGGCTGAAGGCTACACCTTC

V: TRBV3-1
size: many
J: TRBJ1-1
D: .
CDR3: CASSHNTRGNTEAFF
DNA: TGTGCCAGCAGCCACAACACCCGGGGGAACACTGAAGCTTTCTTT

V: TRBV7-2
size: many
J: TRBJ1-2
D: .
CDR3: CASTRGGTLSYTF
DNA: TGTGCCAGCACTAGAGGGGGGACATTATCCTACACCTTC

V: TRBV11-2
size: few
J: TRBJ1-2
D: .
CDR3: CASSLEGFRDITF
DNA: TGTGCCAGCAGCTTAGAGGGGTTCAGGGACATCACCTTC

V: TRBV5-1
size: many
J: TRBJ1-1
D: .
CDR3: CASSPTGNEAFF
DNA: TGCGCCAGCAGCCCAACGGGGAATGAAGCTTTCTTT

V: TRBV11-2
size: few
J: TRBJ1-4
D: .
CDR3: CASSLTGGAANEKLFF
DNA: TGTGCCAGCAGCTTAACGGGGGGGGCAGCTAATGAAAAACTGTTTTTT

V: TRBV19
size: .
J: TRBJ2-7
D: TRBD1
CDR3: CASSSRTGEGEQYF
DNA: TGTGCCAGTAGTTCACGGACAGGGGAAGGCGAGCAGTACTTC

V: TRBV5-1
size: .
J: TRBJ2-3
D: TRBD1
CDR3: CASSFGQGPRDTQYF
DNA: TGCGCCAGCAGCTTCGGACAGGGGCCAAGGGATACGCAGTATTTT

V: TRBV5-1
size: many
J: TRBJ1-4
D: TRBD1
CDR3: CASTRQGVDEKLFF
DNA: TGCGCCAGCACCCGACAGGGGGTAGATGAAAAACTGTTTTTT

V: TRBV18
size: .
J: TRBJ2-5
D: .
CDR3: CASSSSRQANQETQYF
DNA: TGTGCCAGCTCATCTTCTCGCCAGGCCAACCAAGAGACCCAGTACTTC

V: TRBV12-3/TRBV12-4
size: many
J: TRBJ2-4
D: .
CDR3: CASSRRGVGAKNIQYF
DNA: TGTGCCAGCAGCCGAAGGGGGGTAGGAGCCAAAAACATTCAGTACTTC

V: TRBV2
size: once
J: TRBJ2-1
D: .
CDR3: CASTVGGLRNEQFF
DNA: TGTGCCAGCACGGTCGGGGGTTTGAGGAATGAGCAGTTCTTC

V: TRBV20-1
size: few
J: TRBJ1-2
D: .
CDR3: CSAIPGEDNGYTF
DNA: TGCAGTGCTATACCAGGGGAGGACAATGGCTACACCTTC

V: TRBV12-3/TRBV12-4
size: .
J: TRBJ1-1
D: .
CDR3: CASSFTLETGAEAFF
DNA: TGTGCCAGCAGTTTTACTCTGGAAACGGGGGCTGAAGCTTTCTTT

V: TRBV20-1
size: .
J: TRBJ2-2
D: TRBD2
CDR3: CSARQPGTSVPPGELFF
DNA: TGCAGTGCTAGACAACCCGGGACTAGCGTCCCCCCCGGGGAGCTGTTTTTT

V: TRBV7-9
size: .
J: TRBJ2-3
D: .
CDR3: CASSSRRVRDTQYF
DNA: TGTGCCAGCAGCTCACGCAGGGTTCGAGATACGCAGTATTTT

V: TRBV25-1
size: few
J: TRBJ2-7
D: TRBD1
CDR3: CASSATDRVGYEQYF
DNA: TGTGCCAGCAGTGCCACGGACAGGGTGGGTTACGAGCAGTACTTC

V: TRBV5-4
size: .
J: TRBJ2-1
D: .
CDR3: CASSLRGSVTRFSYNEQFF
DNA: TGTGCCAGCAGCTTAAGAGGGAGCGTTACTAGATTCTCCTACAATGAGCAGTTCTTC

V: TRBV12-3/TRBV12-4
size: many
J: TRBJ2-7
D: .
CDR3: CASSAGRSYEQYF
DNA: TGTGCCAGCAGCGCCGGACGATCCTACGAGCAGTACTTC

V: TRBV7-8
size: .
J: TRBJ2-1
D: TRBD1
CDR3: CASSLVDRAGFYNEQFF
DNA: TGTGCCAGCAGCTTAGTGGACAGGGCAGGCTTCTACAATGAGCAGTTCTTC

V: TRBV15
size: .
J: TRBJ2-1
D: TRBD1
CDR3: CATTPPLGTGAGEQFF
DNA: TGTGCCACCACCCCCCCCCTAGGGACAGGGGCGGGTGAGCAGTTCTTC

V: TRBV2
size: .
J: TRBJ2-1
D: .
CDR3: CATSRRREWSYNEQFF
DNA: TGTGCCACCTCCAGGAGGAGGGAGTGGTCCTACAATGAGCAGTTCTTC

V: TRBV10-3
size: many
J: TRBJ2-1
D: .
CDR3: CAISVNRNSYNEQFF
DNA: TGTGCCATCAGTGTAAACAGGAATTCCTACAATGAGCAGTTCTTC

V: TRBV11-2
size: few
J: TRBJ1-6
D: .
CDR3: CASSRGGPSSPLHF
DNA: TGTGCCAGCAGCCGAGGAGGGCCCAGCTCACCCCTCCACTTT

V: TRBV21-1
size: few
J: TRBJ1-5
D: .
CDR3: CASSARWRTFNQPQHF
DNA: TGTGCCAGCAGCGCCCGGTGGAGAACCTTCAATCAGCCCCAGCATTTT

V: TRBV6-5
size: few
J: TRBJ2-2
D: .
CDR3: CASSYSRVNGELFF
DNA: TGTGCCAGCAGTTACTCGAGGGTTAACGGGGAGCTGTTTTTT

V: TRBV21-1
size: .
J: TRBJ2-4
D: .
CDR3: CASSKVEAGGLNRKQKLAKNVQYF
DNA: TGTGCCAGCAGCAAAGTAGAGGCAGGGGGTCTAAACCGAAAACAAAAGCTAGCCAAAAACGTTCAGTACTTC

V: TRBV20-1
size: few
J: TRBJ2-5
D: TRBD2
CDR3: CSASSPPGTSGTWETQYF
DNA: TGCAGTGCTAGTTCCCCCCCCGGGACTAGCGGGACATGGGAGACCCAGTACTTC

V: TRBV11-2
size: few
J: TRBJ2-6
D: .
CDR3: CASSSNALGRGLSGANVLTF
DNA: TGTGCCAGCAGCTCGAACGCCTTGGGAAGAGGCCTCTCTGGGGCCAACGTCCTGACTTTC

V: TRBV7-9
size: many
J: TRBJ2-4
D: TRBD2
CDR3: CASSYEREGPSKNIQYF
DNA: TGTGCCAGCAGCTACGAGCGGGAGGGCCCTTCCAAAAACATTCAGTACTTC

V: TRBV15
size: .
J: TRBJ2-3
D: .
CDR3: CATSRVGAAAGDTQYF
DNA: TGTGCCACCAGCAGAGTAGGGGCGGCCGCCGGAGATACGCAGTATTTT

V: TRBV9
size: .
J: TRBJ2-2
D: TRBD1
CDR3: CASSVQGFGGTGKTGELFF
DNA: TGTGCCAGCAGCGTACAGGGATTTGGCGGGACAGGGAAAACCGGGGAGCTGTTTTTT

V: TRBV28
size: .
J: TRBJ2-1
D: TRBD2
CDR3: CASSSAGTTRRNEQFF
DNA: TGTGCCAGCAGTTCAGCAGGGACTACCAGAAGGAATGAGCAGTTCTTC

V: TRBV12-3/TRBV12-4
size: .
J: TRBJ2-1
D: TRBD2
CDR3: CAISLALLGTSGVNEQFF
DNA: TGTGCCATCAGTTTAGCGCTGTTGGGGACTAGCGGCGTAAATGAGCAGTTCTTC

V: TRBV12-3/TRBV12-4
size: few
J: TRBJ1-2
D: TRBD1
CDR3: CASRDRAGYGYTF
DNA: TGTGCCAGCAGAGACAGGGCGGGCTATGGCTACACCTTC

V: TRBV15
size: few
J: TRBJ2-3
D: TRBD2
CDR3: CATSRDVRLAGGGDTQYF
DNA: TGTGCCACCAGCAGAGATGTGAGACTAGCGGGAGGTGGGGATACGCAGTATTTT

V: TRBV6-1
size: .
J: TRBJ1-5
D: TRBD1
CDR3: CASSAGGGGNQPQHF
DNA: TGTGCCAGCAGTGCAGGGGGCGGGGGCAATCAGCCCCAGCATTTT

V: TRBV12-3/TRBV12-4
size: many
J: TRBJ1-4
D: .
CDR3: CASSPRRGGEVEKLFF
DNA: TGTGCCAGCAGTCCGCGCCGGGGAGGGGAGGTGGAAAAACTGTTTTTT

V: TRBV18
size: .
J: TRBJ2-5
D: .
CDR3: CASSPPNGVSQETQYF
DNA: TGTGCCAGCTCACCACCGAATGGGGTCTCCCAAGAGACCCAGTACTTC

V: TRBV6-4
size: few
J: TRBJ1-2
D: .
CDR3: CASSPRGEDTSYGYTF
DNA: TGTGCCAGCAGCCCCCGCGGCGAGGATACTAGCTATGGCTACACCTTC

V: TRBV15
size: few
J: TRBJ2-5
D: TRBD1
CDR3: CATSRGQGSAETQYF
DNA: TGTGCCACCAGCAGAGGACAGGGTTCGGCAGAGACCCAGTACTTC

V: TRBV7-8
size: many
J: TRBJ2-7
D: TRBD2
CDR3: CASSPGFGRASYEQYF
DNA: TGTGCCAGCAGCCCAGGGTTCGGGAGGGCCTCCTACGAGCAGTACTTC